Shown below are 14 T cell receptor beta chains from a single sample sequenced in a study of cytomegalovirus exposure and HLA in healthy donors. PCR was performed using 60 Vbeta and 13 Jbeta primers. Profiling relied on immunoSEQ multiplex PCR, and the TCRdb table lists in-frame clones only, not all of them. The table has some 150,000 clones, roughly four fifths seen once. Source material: PBMCs. The receptors shown here come from a man aged 55 to 70 in good health and CMV-seronegative.

As regards this clone: One end of the junction is discordant with germline, which a read error may explain. The V call is TRBV5-1, the J call TRBJ2-2; 9 positions match TRBD1. The CDR3 length is 16 residues. Germline V gene lookup returns CDR1 SGHRS and CDR2 YFSETQ. The CDR3 region is CVSSGGQGRNTGELFF. CDR3 in DNA: TGCGTCAGCAGCGGTGGACAGGGGCGGAACACCGGGGAGCTGTTTTTT. The whole variable domain, remainder taken from reference TRBV5-1 and TRBJ2-2, is KAGVTQTPRYLIKTRGQQVTLSCSPISGHRSVSWYQQTPGQGLQFLFEYFSETQRNKGNFPGRFSGRQFSNSRSEMNVSTLELGDSALYLCVSSGGQGRNTGELFFGEGSRLTVL.

The chain is built from TRBV27 and TRBJ2-5, with TRBD1 matching 7 bases. The DNA end is more similar to TRBJ2-7, so the J call may be wrong. The CDR3 sequence is 13 residues long. Germline-derived CDR1 and CDR2 are MNHEY and SMNVEV (reference sequence). The chain's CDR3 is CASSPGGWYEQYF. The CDR3 DNA reads as TGTGCCAGCAGTCCAGGGGGATGGTACGAGCAGTACTTC.

This chain links TRBV7-2 with TRBJ2-3; D unclear. CDR1 and CDR2 from the germline V gene are SGHTA and FQGNSA. CDR3 length: 13 amino acids. V lost 3 bases and J 5 bases, leaving 9 bases between the germline ends. The CDR3 sequence is CASSFLVGDTQYF. CDR3 DNA sequence: TGTGCCAGCAGCTTTCTAGTAGGAGATACGCAGTATTTT.

This clone was observed a handful of times. V is TRBV18 and J is TRBJ2-3; D remains ambiguous. The CDR3 has 15 residues. Looked up from germline, CDR1 is KGHSH and CDR2 is LQKENI. V lost 3 bases and J lost 2, with 12 bases in between. Here the CDR3 reads CASSPSPSPTDTQYF. CDR3 sequence (DNA): TGTGCCAGCTCACCGTCGCCCAGTCCCACAGATACGCAGTATTTT.

Only one count was recorded for this clone. The chain carries TRBV27 and TRBJ2-3, with TRBD2 as a possible D gene (6 bases). The CDR3 consists of 14 residues. Between the trimmed V and J ends, which lost 4 bases and 4 bases, there was a span of 12 bases. CDR1 is MNHEY, CDR2 SMNVEV, per germline (reference sequence). This CDR3 is CASSYSRGSDTQYF. The CDR3 DNA sequence: TGTGCCAGCAGTTATAGCCGGGGGTCAGATACGCAGTATTTT.

This clone was seen only once. CDR3 in DNA: TGTGCCAGCAGCTTAGCGGTGACAGCCTTCAATCAGCCCCAGCATTTT. Protein sequence: CASSLAVTAFNQPQHF. J is TRBJ1-5 and V is TRBV7-8; a weak D match, TRBD1 (5 bases). The ends were cut back, 0 bases at V and 3 bases at J, with 12 bases in the middle. This CDR3 has 16 residues. Looked up from germline, CDR1 is SGHVS and CDR2 is FQNEAQ.

The rearrangement joins TRBV5-4 to TRBJ2-4; D may be TRBD2 (6 bases). Trimming left V 1 base short and J 4 bases short, with 18 bases between. Germline-derived CDR1 and CDR2 are SGHNT and YYREEE (reference sequence). The CDR3 extends over 17 amino acids. The CDR3 region is CASSLMKIGDSKNIQYF. The DNA of the CDR3 is TGTGCCAGCAGCTTGATGAAAATAGGGGACTCGAAAAACATTCAGTACTTC.

The chain is built from TRBV7-6 and TRBJ2-5, with 7 bases fitting TRBD2. Trimming at V came to 4 bases and at J to 2 bases, leaving 7 bases not matched to a gene. From germline, CDR1 is SGHVS and CDR2 FNYEAQ. This CDR3 has 15 amino acids. CDR3 coding DNA: TGTGCCAGCAGCTCCAACAGCGGGGCGCAAGAGACCCAGTACTTC. This gives the protein CASSSNSGAQETQYF.

The chain joins TRBV6-5 to TRBJ2-4; possible D gene TRBD1, 8 bases. Germline assignment: CDR1 MNHEY and CDR2 SVGAGI. Trimming shortened V by 0 bases and J by 3 bases, and 12 bases separated the two germline ends. The CDR3 runs to 16 residues. The CDR3 spells CASSYSGGTGKNIQYF. The DNA of the CDR3 is TGTGCCAGCAGTTACTCGGGGGGGACAGGCAAAAACATTCAGTACTTC.

This clone was counted a single time. The chain employs TRBV19 and TRBJ2-3; 12 nucleotides align to TRBD2. Germline V gives CDR1 LNHDA, CDR2 SQIVND (reference sequence). The J segment lost 3 bases and the V segment lost 3 bases, leaving 4 bases of the junction unmatched. The CDR3 is 16 residues long. The CDR3: CASSMTSGSGTDTQYF. The CDR3 nucleotides read TGTGCCAGTAGTATGACTAGCGGGAGTGGGACAGATACGCAGTATTTT.

Of note for this clone: One junction end does not reproduce the germline sequence, and a read error may be involved. This chain uses TRBV7-9 with TRBJ1-6; tentatively, D is TRBD1 (6 bases). There are 16 residues in the CDR3. Germline values: CDR1 SEHNR, CDR2 FQNEAQ (reference sequence). The CDR3 coding sequence is TGTTCCAGCAGCCCTAAGGGGGACGATCGAAATTCACCCCTCCACTTT. Protein sequence: CSSSPKGDDRNSPLHF.

This chain joins TRBV7-9 and TRBJ1-3; 7 bases map to TRBD1. Germline V gene data show CDR1 as SEHNR and CDR2 as FQNEAQ (reference sequence). After removal of 5 bases from V and 0 bases from J, the junction contained 7 bases not matched to a gene. This CDR3 is built from 16 residues. CDR3 residues: CASSPQGTLSGNTIYF. In DNA form, the CDR3 reads TGTGCCAGCAGCCCACAGGGGACCCTCTCTGGAAACACCATATATTTT.

V is TRBV4-3 and J is TRBJ1-1; 11 bases agree with TRBD1. V gave up 4 bases and J gave up 4 bases; unmatched junction bases: 5. Germline CDR1 and CDR2: LGHNA and YSLEER. The CDR3 is 15 amino acids. The CDR3 region is CASSRDRGLVTEAFF. The CDR3 coding sequence is TGCGCCAGCAGCCGGGACAGGGGGTTGGTCACTGAAGCTTTCTTT.

The V gene is TRBV11-2, the J gene TRBJ2-3, with 10 bases fitting TRBD2. This CDR3 has 13 residues. V dropped 6 bases and J dropped 5; count of bases not matched to a gene: 2. Per germline, CDR1 SGHAT and CDR2 FQNNGV. The DNA for the CDR3 is TGTGCCAGCAGAGCTAGCGGGGGAGATACGCAGTATTTT. This codes for CASRASGGDTQYF.